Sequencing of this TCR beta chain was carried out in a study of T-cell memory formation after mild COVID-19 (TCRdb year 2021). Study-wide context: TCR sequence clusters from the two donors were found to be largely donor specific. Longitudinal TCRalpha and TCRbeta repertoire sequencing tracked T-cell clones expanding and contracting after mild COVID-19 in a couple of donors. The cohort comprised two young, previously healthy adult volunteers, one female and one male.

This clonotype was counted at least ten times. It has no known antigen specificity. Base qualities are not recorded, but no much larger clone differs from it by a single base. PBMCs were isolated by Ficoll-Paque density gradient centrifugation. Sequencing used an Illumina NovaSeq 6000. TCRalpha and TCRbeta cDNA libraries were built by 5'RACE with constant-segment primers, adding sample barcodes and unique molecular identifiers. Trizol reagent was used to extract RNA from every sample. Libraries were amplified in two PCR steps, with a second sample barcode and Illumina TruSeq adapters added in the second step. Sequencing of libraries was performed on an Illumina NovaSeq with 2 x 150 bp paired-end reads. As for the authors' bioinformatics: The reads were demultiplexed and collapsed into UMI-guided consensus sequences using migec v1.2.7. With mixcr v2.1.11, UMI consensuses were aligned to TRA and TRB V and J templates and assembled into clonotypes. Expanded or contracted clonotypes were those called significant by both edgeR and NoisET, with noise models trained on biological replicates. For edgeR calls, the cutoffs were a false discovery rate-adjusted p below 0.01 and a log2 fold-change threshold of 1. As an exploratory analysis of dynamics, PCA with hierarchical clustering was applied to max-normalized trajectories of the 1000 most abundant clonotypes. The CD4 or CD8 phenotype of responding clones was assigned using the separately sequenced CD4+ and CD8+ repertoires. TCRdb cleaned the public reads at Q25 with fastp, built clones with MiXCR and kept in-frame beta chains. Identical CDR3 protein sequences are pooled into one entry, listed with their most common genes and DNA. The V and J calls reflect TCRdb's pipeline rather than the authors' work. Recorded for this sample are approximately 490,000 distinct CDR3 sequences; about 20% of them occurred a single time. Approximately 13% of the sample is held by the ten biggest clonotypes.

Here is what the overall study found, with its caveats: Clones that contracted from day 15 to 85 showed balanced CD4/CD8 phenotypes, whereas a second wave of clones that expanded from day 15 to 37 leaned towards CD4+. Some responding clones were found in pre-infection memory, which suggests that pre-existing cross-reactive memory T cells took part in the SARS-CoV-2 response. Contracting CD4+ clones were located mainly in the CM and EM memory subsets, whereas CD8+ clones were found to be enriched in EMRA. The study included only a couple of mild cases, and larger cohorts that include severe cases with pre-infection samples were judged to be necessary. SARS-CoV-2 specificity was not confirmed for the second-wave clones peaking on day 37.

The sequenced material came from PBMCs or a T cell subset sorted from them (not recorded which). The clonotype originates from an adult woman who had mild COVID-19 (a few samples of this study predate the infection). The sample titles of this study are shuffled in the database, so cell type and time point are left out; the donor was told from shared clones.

The nucleotides read TGTGCCAGCAGCCCTACAGGGACCAATCAGCCCCAGCATTTT. This sequence encodes CASSPTGTNQPQHF. The sequence joins TRBV12-3 or TRBV12-4 to TRBJ1-5, and the D gene may be TRBD1, 6 bases matching. Trimming at the junction amounts to 6 bases on V and 3 bases on J, and the germline ends lie 12 bases apart. From cysteine to phenylalanine, the CDR3 is 14 amino acids long. The DNA shown is the 42-base CDR3, in frame from base 1.